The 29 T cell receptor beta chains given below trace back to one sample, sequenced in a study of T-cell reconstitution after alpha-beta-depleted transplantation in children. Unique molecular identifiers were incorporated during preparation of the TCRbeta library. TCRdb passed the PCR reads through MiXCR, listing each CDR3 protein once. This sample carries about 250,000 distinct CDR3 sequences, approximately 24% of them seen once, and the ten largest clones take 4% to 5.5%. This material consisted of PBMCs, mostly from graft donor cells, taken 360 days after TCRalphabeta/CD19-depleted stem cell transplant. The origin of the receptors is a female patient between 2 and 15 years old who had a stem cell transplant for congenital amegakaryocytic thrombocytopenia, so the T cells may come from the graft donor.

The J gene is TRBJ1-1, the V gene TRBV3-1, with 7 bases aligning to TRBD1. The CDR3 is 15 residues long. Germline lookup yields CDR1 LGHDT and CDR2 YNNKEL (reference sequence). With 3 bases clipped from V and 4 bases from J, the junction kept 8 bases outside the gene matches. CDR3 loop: CASSHTTGDSTEAFF. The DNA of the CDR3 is TGTGCCAGCAGCCACACAACAGGGGACAGCACTGAAGCTTTCTTT.

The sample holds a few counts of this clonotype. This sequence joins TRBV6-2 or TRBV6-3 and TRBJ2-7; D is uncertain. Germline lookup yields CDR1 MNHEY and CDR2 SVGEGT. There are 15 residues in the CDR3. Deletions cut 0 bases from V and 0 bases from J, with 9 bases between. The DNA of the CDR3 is TGTGCCAGCAGTTACTCGCAGTATTCCTCCTACGAGCAGTACTTC. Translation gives CASSYSQYSSYEQYF.

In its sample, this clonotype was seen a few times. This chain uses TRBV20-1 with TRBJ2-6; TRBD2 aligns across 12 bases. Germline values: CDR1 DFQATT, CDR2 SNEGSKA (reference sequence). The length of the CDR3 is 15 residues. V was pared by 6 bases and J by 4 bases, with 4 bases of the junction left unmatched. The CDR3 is CSARTSGNGANVLTF. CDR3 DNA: TGCAGTGCAAGGACTAGCGGGAACGGGGCCAACGTCCTGACTTTC.

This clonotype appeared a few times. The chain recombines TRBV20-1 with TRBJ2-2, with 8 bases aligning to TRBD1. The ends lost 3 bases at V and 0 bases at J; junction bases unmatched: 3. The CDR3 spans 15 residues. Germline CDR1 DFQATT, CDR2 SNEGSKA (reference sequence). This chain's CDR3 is CSASPTGANTGELFF. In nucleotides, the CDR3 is TGCAGTGCTAGTCCGACAGGGGCGAACACCGGGGAGCTGTTTTTT.

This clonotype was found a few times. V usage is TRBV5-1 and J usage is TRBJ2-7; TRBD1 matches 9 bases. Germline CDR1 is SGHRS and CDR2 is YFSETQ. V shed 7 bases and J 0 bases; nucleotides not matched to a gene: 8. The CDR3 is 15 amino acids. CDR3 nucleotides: TGCGCCAGCGCCCTCGAGACAGGGGGCTCCTACGAGCAGTACTTC. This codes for CASALETGGSYEQYF.

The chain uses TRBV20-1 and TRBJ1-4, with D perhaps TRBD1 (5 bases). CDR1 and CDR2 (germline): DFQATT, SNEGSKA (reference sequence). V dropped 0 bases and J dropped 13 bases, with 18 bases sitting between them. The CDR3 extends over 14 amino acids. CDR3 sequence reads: CSARELQGMKRLFF. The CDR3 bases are TGCAGTGCTAGAGAGTTGCAGGGAATGAAAAGACTGTTTTTT.

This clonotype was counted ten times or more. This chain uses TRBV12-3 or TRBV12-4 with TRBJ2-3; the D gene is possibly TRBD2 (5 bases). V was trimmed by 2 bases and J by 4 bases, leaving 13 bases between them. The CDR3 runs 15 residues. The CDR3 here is CASSLSLAGPDTQYF. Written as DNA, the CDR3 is TGTGCCAGCAGTTTAAGCCTAGCTGGGCCAGATACGCAGTATTTT.

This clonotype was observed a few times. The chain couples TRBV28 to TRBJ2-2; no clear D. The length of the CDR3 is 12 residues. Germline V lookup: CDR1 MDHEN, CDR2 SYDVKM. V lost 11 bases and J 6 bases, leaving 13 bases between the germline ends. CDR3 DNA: TGTGCCGTGAGGACCGTTCCCGGGGAGCTGTTTTTT. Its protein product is CAVRTVPGELFF.

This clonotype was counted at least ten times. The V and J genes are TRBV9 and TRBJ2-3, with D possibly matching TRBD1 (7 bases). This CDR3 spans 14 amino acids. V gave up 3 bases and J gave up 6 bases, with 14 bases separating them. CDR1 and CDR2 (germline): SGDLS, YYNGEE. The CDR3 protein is CASSEQGGADTQYF. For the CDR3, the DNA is TGTGCCAGCAGCGAGCAGGGGGGCGCGGATACGCAGTATTTT. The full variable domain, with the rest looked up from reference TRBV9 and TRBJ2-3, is DSGVTQTPKHLITATGQRVTLRCSPRSGDLSVYWYQQSLDQGLQFLIQYYNGEERAKGNILERFSAQQFPDLHSELNLSSLELGDSALYFCASSEQGGADTQYFGPGTRLTVL.

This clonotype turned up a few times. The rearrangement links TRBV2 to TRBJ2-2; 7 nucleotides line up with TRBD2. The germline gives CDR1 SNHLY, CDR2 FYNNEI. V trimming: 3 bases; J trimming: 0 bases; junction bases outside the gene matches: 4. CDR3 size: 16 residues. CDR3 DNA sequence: TGTGCCAGCAGTGAGAGGGAGGGTTCGAACACCGGGGAGCTGTTTTTT. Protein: CASSEREGSNTGELFF. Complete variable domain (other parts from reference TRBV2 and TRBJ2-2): EPEVTQTPSHQVTQMGQEVILRCVPISNHLYFYWYRQILGQKVEFLVSFYNNEISEKSEIFDDQFSVERPDGSNFTLKIRSTKLEDSAMYFCASSEREGSNTGELFFGEGSRLTVL.

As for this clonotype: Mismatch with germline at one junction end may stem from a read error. The CDR3 loop is CASTLAAGELFF. For the CDR3, the DNA is TGTGCCAGCACCTTAGCGGCTGGGGAGCTGTTTTTT. The gene calls are TRBV7-2 and TRBJ2-2; tentative D call: TRBD2 (6 bases). The CDR3 is 12 residues long. Per germline, CDR1 SGHTA and CDR2 FQGNSA.

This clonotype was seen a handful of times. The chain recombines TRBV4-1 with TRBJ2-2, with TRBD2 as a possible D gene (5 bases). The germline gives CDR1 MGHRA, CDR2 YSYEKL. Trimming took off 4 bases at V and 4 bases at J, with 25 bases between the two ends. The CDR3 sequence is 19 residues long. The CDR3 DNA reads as TGCGCCAGCAGCCCTCCGGCGGGTTCTGCCGGGCTACCCACCGGGGAGCTGTTTTTT. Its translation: CASSPPAGSAGLPTGELFF.

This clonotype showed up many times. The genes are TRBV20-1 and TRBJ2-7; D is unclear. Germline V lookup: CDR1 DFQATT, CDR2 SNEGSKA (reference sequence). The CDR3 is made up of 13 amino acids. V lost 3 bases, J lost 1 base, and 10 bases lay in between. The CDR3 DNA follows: TGCAGTGCTAGTACGACAATTTCCTACGAGCAGTACTTC. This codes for CSASTTISYEQYF.

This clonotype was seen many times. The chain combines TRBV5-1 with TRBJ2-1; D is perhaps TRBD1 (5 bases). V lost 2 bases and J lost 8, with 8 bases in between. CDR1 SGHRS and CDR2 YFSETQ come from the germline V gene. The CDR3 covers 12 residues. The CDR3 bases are TGCGCCAGCAGCTTAGGGGTGGATGAGCAGTTCTTC. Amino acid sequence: CASSLGVDEQFF. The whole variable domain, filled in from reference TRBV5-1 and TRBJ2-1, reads KAGVTQTPRYLIKTRGQQVTLSCSPISGHRSVSWYQQTPGQGLQFLFEYFSETQRNKGNFPGRFSGRQFSNSRSEMNVSTLELGDSALYLCASSLGVDEQFFGPGTRLTVL.

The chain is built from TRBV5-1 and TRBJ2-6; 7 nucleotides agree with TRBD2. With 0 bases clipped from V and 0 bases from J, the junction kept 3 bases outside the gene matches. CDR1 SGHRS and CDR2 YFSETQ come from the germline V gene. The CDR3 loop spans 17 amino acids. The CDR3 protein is CASSLGLASSGANVLTF. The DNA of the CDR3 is TGCGCCAGCAGCTTGGGACTAGCCAGCTCTGGGGCCAACGTCCTGACTTTC.

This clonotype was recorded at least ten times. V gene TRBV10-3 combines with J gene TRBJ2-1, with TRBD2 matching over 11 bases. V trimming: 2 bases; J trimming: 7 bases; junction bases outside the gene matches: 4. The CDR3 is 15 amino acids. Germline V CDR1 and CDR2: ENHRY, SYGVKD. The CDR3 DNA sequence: TGTGCCATCAGTGAGGGGACTAGCGGCTATAATGAGCAGTTCTTC. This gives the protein CAISEGTSGYNEQFF.

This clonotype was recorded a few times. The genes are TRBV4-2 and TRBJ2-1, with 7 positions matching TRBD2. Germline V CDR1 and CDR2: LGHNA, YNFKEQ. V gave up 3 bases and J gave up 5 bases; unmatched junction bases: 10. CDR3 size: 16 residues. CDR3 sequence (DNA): TGTGCCAGCAGCCAGCGGGTGGCTAGCGGAAACAATGAGCAGTTCTTC. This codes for CASSQRVASGNNEQFF.

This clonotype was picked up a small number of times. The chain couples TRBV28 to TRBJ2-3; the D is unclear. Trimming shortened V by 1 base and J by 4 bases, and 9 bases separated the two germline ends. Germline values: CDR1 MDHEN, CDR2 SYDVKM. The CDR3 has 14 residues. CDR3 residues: CASSLSLRADTQYF. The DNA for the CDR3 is TGTGCCAGCAGTTTATCCCTTCGGGCAGATACGCAGTATTTT.

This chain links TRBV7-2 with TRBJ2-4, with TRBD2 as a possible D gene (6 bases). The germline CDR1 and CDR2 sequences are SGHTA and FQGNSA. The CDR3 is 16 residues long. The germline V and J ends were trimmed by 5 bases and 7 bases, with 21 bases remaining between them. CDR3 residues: CASSLAIGSYLNIQYF. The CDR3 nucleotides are TGTGCCAGCAGCCTTGCGATCGGGAGTTACCTCAACATTCAGTACTTC.

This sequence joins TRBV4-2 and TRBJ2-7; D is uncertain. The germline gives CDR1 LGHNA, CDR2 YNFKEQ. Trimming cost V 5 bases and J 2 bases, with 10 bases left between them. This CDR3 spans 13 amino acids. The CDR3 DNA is TGTGCCAGCAGCGGTGAACTAACCTACGAGCAGTACTTC. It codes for CASSGELTYEQYF.

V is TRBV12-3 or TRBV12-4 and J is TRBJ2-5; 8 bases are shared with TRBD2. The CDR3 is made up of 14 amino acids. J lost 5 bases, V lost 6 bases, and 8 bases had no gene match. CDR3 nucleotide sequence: TGTGCCAGCAGGTCCGGGACTAGTCTGGAGACCCAGTACTTC. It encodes CASRSGTSLETQYF.

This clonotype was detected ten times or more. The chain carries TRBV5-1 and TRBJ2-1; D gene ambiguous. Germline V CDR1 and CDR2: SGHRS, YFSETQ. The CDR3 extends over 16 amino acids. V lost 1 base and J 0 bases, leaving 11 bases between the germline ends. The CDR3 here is CASSLSVGLSYNEQFF. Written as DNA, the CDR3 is TGCGCCAGCAGCTTGTCCGTGGGTCTCTCCTACAATGAGCAGTTCTTC.

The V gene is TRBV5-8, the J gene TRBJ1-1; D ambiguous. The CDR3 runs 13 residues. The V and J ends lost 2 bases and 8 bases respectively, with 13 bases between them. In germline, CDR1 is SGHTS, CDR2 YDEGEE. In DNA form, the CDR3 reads TGTGCCAGCAGCTTTCAACTCTATCTAGAAGCTTTCTTT. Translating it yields CASSFQLYLEAFF.

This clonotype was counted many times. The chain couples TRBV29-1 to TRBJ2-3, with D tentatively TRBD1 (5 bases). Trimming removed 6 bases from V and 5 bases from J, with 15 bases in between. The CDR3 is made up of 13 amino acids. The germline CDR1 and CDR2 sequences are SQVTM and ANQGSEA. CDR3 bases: TGCAGCGTCCGACAGCTATATTTAGATACGCAGTATTTT. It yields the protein CSVRQLYLDTQYF.

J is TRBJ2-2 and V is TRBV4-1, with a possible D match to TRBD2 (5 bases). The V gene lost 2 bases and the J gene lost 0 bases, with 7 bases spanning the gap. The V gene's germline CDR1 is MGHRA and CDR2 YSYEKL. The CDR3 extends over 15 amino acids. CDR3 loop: CASSQLGANTGELFF. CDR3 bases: TGCGCCAGCAGCCAACTCGGGGCGAACACCGGGGAGCTGTTTTTT.

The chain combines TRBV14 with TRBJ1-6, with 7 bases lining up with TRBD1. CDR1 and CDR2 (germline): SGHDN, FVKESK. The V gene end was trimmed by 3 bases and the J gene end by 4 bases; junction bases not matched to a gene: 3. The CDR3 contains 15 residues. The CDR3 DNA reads TGTGCCAGCAGCCAGCTGGACAGGTATAATTCACCCCTCCACTTT. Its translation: CASSQLDRYNSPLHF. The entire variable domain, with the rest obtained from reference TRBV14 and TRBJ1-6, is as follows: EAGVTQFPSHSVIEKGQTVTLRCDPISGHDNLYWYRRVMGKEIKFLLHFVKESKQDESGMPNNRFLAERTGGTYSTLKVQPAELEDSGVYFCASSQLDRYNSPLHFGNGTRLTVT.

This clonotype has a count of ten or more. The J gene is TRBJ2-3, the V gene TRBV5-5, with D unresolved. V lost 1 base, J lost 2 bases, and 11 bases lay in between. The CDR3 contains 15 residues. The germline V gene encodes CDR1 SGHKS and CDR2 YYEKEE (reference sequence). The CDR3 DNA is TGTGCCAGCAGCTTGAGGCAAAGCAACACAGATACGCAGTATTTT. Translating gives CASSLRQSNTDTQYF.

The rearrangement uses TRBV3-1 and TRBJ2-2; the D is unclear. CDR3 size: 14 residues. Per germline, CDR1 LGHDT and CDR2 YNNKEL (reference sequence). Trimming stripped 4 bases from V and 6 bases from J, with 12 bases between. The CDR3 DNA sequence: TGTGCCAGCAGCCTCGGAAGGCCCGCCGGGGAGCTGTTTTTT. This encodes CASSLGRPAGELFF.

The CDR3 sequence: CASSQEGASGQYF. The DNA for the CDR3 is TGCGCCAGCAGCCAAGAGGGCGCTTCCGGGCAGTACTTC. The rearrangement links TRBV4-1 to TRBJ2-7; D unresolved. With 0 bases removed from V and 9 bases from J, the gap between germline ends came to 12 bases. Germline V gene sequence: CDR1 MGHRA, CDR2 YSYEKL. The CDR3 sequence is 13 residues long.